This T cell receptor beta chain was observed in a study of T cell responses to AZD1222 COVID-19 vaccine. This clone showed up just once. Method: immunoSEQ multiplex PCR; TCRdb's copy keeps in-frame clones and lacks some. This sample has 150,000 to 200,000 clones; over 70% occur once, and the top ten carry around 2.5%. The V gene's germline CDR1 is SQVTM and CDR2 ANQGSEA. V shed 4 bases, J shed 5 bases, and the junction held 5 bases outside the gene matches. The CDR3 is made up of 14 amino acids. The chain has TRBV29-1 and TRBJ2-4; 10 positions match TRBD2. The material was peripheral blood, obtained on day 0 of MenACWY control vaccination. The clonotype originates from an adult in good health. CDR3 DNA: TGCAGCGTTGTACTAGCGGGGCTCCAAAACATTCAGTACTTC. The encoded protein is CSVVLAGLQNIQYF. Based on the CDR3 plus reference TRBV29-1 and TRBJ2-4, the full variable domain is SAVISQKPSRDICQRGTSLTIQCQVDSQVTMMFWYRQQPGQSLTLIATANQGSEATYESGFVIDKFPISRPNLTFSTLTVSNMSPEDSSIYLCSVVLAGLQNIQYFGAGTRLSVL.